Below, 12 T cell receptor beta chains from the same sample are listed, as sequenced in a study of blood T cells in healthy people across ages. It was with a sample-barcoded 5' primer and a J-beta primer mix that a second PCR of roughly 7 to 12 cycles was run. One entry per CDR3 protein results from TCRdb running MiXCR on the 5' RACE reads. The sample records roughly 800,000 distinct CDR3 sequences, nearly 60% being singletons. The sequencing sample was made of blood. Receptor source: a man aged 25-40 years in good health.

This clonotype was seen only a few times. The chain combines TRBV6-4 with TRBJ2-3; 7 bases align to TRBD2. Per germline, CDR1 MRHNA and CDR2 SNTAGT. This CDR3 has 15 residues. V shed 4 bases, J shed 0 bases, and the junction held 4 bases outside the gene matches. The CDR3 bases are TGTGCCAGCAGTGTTCAAGCGGGGAGCACAGATACGCAGTATTTT. Its translation: CASSVQAGSTDTQYF.

The gene calls are TRBV7-9 and TRBJ2-1; the match to TRBD2 covers 9 bases. The J segment lost 8 bases and the V segment lost 5 bases, leaving 13 bases of the junction unmatched. The CDR3 has 16 amino acids. CDR1 is SEHNR and CDR2 is FQNEAQ in the germline V gene (reference sequence). CDR3 DNA: TGTGCCAGCAGCCAGATGGCCGCGGGAGGGTTGGATGAGCAGTTCTTC. The encoded protein is CASSQMAAGGLDEQFF.

The rearrangement joins TRBV12-3 or TRBV12-4 to TRBJ1-1, with 7 nucleotides matching TRBD1. J gave up 0 bases and V 3 bases, and 4 bases lay outside the gene matches. This CDR3 comprises 15 residues. The CDR3 coding sequence is TGTGCCAGCAGTTTGGGACAGCCACTGAACACTGAAGCTTTCTTT. This codes for CASSLGQPLNTEAFF.

The chain couples TRBV4-3 to TRBJ1-5; D not resolved. Germline V CDR1 and CDR2: LGHNA, YSLEER. CDR3 length equals 14 residues. V was shortened by 0 bases and J by 6 bases, with 9 bases between the two germline ends. CDR3 sequence (DNA): TGCGCCAGCAGCCAAGAGTCTGAGGGTCAGCCCCAGCATTTT. It codes for CASSQESEGQPQHF.

The J gene is TRBJ2-1, the V gene TRBV7-9, with D uncertain. Germline loops: CDR1 SEHNR, CDR2 FQNEAQ (reference sequence). The length of the CDR3 is 15 residues. V was pared by 2 bases and J by 12 bases, with 20 bases between. The CDR3 sequence: CASSLTAWTGGMQFF. In nucleotides, the CDR3 is TGTGCCAGCAGCTTAACCGCATGGACCGGCGGAATGCAGTTCTTC.

This clonotype was seen a few times. This chain joins TRBV29-1 and TRBJ2-1, with D perhaps being TRBD1 or TRBD2 (5 bases each). Germline assignment: CDR1 SQVTM and CDR2 ANQGSEA. This CDR3 is built from 13 residues. CDR3 DNA sequence: TGCAGATCGAGCGGACACCGAAACAATGAGCAGTTCTTC. Amino acid sequence: CRSSGHRNNEQFF.

This clonotype was observed a few times. The rearrangement joins TRBV7-2 to TRBJ2-7, with 8 bases identical to TRBD2. The ends lost 3 bases at V and 6 bases at J; junction bases unmatched: 7. Germline V lookup: CDR1 SGHTA, CDR2 FQGNSA. This CDR3 is built from 14 residues. The CDR3 DNA sequence: TGTGCCAGCAGCTTGGGCGGGAGGACGAGCGAGCAGTACTTC. Protein sequence: CASSLGGRTSEQYF.

In its sample, this clonotype was seen a few times. The chain couples TRBV10-3 to TRBJ2-1, with TRBD2 identical over 7 bases. The J segment lost 4 bases and the V segment lost 6 bases, leaving 6 bases of the junction unmatched. There are 14 residues in the CDR3. Per germline, CDR1 ENHRY and CDR2 SYGVKD. Here the CDR3 reads CAISESGAYNEQFF. Written as DNA, the CDR3 is TGTGCCATCAGCGAGAGCGGGGCTTACAATGAGCAGTTCTTC.

This clonotype was seen a single time. The V gene is TRBV2, the J gene TRBJ2-1; no clear D. V dropped 7 bases and J dropped 6 bases, with 7 bases sitting between them. CDR1 and CDR2 from the germline V gene are SNHLY and FYNNEI. This CDR3 is built from 11 residues. The CDR3 here is CASTPLNEQFF. Written as DNA, the CDR3 is TGTGCCAGCACTCCCCTCAATGAGCAGTTCTTC.

The CDR3 DNA reads TGTGCCAGCAGCCTGGACAGGGAAGACGAGCAGTACTTC. Translation: CASSLDREDEQYF. The chain links TRBV5-4 to TRBJ2-7; TRBD1 matches at 8 bases. Germline V gene data show CDR1 as SGHNT and CDR2 as YYREEE (reference sequence). V was clipped by 4 bases and J by 5 bases; unmatched bases: 5. This CDR3 is built from 13 residues.

The CDR3: CATSRELGAVGETQYF. The CDR3 DNA follows: TGTGCCACCAGCAGAGAGTTGGGGGCGGTTGGAGAGACCCAGTACTTC. The chain links TRBV15 to TRBJ2-5, with D possibly matching TRBD1 (6 bases). Trimming removed 0 bases at V and 4 bases at J, with 15 bases between. Germline V gene sequence: CDR1 LNHNV, CDR2 YYDKDF (reference sequence). This CDR3 has 16 amino acids.

CDR3 bases: TGCAGTGCTAGAGCTCAGGGAGGGACTTCACCCCTCCACTTT. Encoded protein: CSARAQGGTSPLHF. The chain recombines TRBV20-1 with TRBJ1-6, with D maybe TRBD1 (5 bases). V lost 1 base and J 9 bases, leaving 13 bases between the germline ends. The CDR3 runs 14 residues. Germline lookup yields CDR1 DFQATT and CDR2 SNEGSKA (reference sequence).